One and the same sample provided the 29 T cell receptor beta chains below, sequenced in a study of blood T cells in healthy people across ages. PCR was performed a second time for roughly 7 to 11 cycles using a sample-barcoded 5' primer and a J-beta primer mix. TCRdb redid the calling of the 5' RACE reads with MiXCR, one entry per CDR3 protein. The data hold about 1,500,000 distinct CDR3 sequences, with 28% observed a single time. The sample was blood. These receptors came from a woman aged 25 to 45 in good health.

The chain recombines TRBV29-1 with TRBJ2-1; D is possibly TRBD1 or TRBD2 (5 bases each). Germline-derived CDR1 and CDR2 are SQVTM and ANQGSEA. The CDR3 loop spans 11 amino acids. Trimming removed 3 bases at V and 9 bases at J, with 9 bases between. For the CDR3, the DNA is TGCAGCGTTGAGGGGGTTGGTGAGCAGTTCTTC. This gives the protein CSVEGVGEQFF.

This clonotype occurred a few times. V usage is TRBV12-3 or TRBV12-4 and J usage is TRBJ1-1, with D tentatively TRBD1 (6 bases). Trimming stripped 7 bases from V and 3 bases from J, with 12 bases between. The CDR3 covers 13 residues. In DNA, the CDR3 is TGTGCCAGCAACAGGGCGATGGACACTGAAGCTTTCTTT. It yields the protein CASNRAMDTEAFF.

This clonotype turned up a few times. J is TRBJ2-4 and V is TRBV3-1, with 7 nucleotides matching TRBD1. This CDR3 is built from 12 residues. CDR1 is LGHDT and CDR2 is YNNKEL in the germline V gene (reference sequence). The trim removed 4 bases at V and 9 bases at J, leaving 3 bases unmatched. The CDR3 protein is CASSRQGRIQYF. For the CDR3, the DNA is TGTGCCAGCAGCCGACAGGGACGCATTCAGTACTTC.

This clonotype was picked up a small number of times. The chain uses TRBV7-2 and TRBJ2-4; D is possibly TRBD2 (5 bases). The V end lost 4 bases, the J end lost 7 bases, and 14 bases lay between the germline ends. CDR1 is SGHTA and CDR2 is FQGNSA in the germline V gene. The length of the CDR3 is 14 residues. DNA for the CDR3: TGTGCCAGCAGCTCTTTAAAGGGAGCCAACATTCAGTACTTC. This gives the protein CASSSLKGANIQYF.

In its sample, this clonotype was seen many times. The chain links TRBV24-1 to TRBJ2-1; possible D gene TRBD1, 6 bases. Trimming pared 4 bases from V and 7 bases from J, leaving 16 bases between. This CDR3 has 15 residues. Germline assignment: CDR1 KGHDR and CDR2 SFDVKD. The CDR3 DNA follows: TGTGCCACCAGTGAACCCAAAACAGGGAATAATGAGCAGTTCTTC. Translated: CATSEPKTGNNEQFF.

This clonotype was observed at least ten times. The J gene is TRBJ1-2, the V gene TRBV7-2; D call uncertain. Trimming took off 8 bases at V and 4 bases at J, with 8 bases between the two ends. This CDR3 has 11 amino acids. The V gene's germline CDR1 is SGHTA and CDR2 FQGNSA. The CDR3 loop reads CASRLTYGYTF. CDR3 nucleotides: TGTGCCAGCCGCCTAACCTATGGCTACACCTTC.

This chain uses TRBV4-1 with TRBJ2-7, with 8 bases fitting TRBD1. Trimming removed 0 bases from V and 4 bases from J; junction bases left unmatched: 11. Germline values: CDR1 MGHRA, CDR2 YSYEKL. The CDR3 is 17 amino acids. For the CDR3, the DNA is TGCGCCAGCAGCCAAGAGGCAGGACAGGGAAATCGGTACGAGCAGTACTTC. Protein sequence: CASSQEAGQGNRYEQYF.

There are a few counts of this clonotype. The CDR3, as DNA: TGCAGCGTTGAACGGCCTGGAGAGCAGTACTTC. It yields the protein CSVERPGEQYF. The rearrangement links TRBV29-1 to TRBJ2-4; D not certain. There are 11 residues in the CDR3. The germline gives CDR1 SQVTM, CDR2 ANQGSEA. The ends were cut back, 2 bases at V and 13 bases at J, with 12 bases in the middle.

This clonotype was observed a handful of times. The chain carries TRBV9 and TRBJ2-1; 8 bases are a match to TRBD1. The CDR3 is 16 residues long. CDR1 is SGDLS and CDR2 is YYNGEE in the germline V gene. V shed 0 bases and J 4 bases; nucleotides not matched to a gene: 6. The CDR3 is CASSVVSQGDYNEQFF. CDR3 sequence (DNA): TGTGCCAGCAGCGTAGTATCACAGGGGGATTACAATGAGCAGTTCTTC.

The chain uses TRBV25-1 and TRBJ2-4; weak D call: TRBD2 (6 bases). The germline CDR1 and CDR2 sequences are MGHDK and SYGVNS. This CDR3 comprises 15 residues. Between the trimmed V and J ends, which lost 5 bases and 1 base, there was a span of 12 bases. The CDR3, as DNA: TGTGCCAGCAGTCCCCTGGGAGGCGCCAAAAACATTCAGTACTTC. Encoded protein: CASSPLGGAKNIQYF.

V and J are TRBV20-1 and TRBJ2-6; 8 bases fit TRBD1. From germline, CDR1 is DFQATT and CDR2 SNEGSKA (reference sequence). This CDR3 region has 17 residues. Losses at the gene ends were 6 bases for V and 4 bases for J; bases not matched to a gene: 14. The CDR3: CSAETRTGLGGANVLTF. Here the CDR3 DNA reads TGCAGTGCCGAAACTAGGACAGGGCTGGGGGGGGCCAACGTCCTGACTTTC.

This clonotype was seen only a few times. The chain carries TRBV29-1 and TRBJ1-2; D ambiguous. The CDR3 extends over 11 amino acids. Trimming pared 7 bases from V and 8 bases from J, leaving 14 bases between. Germline V CDR1 and CDR2: SQVTM, ANQGSEA. The CDR3 spells CSGTWSYGYTF. The CDR3 coding sequence is TGCAGCGGAACCTGGAGTTACGGCTACACCTTC.

The CDR3 nucleotides read TGCGCCAGCAGCGGCTCCGGGTCCCAGGGAGATACGCAGTATTTT. Translated, it gives CASSGSGSQGDTQYF. The chain employs TRBV5-1 and TRBJ2-3, with D possibly being TRBD1 (5 bases). Trimming removed 4 bases at V and 5 bases at J, with 17 bases between. This CDR3 region has 15 residues. The V gene's germline CDR1 is SGHRS and CDR2 YFSETQ.

CDR3 sequence reads: CASSTGLAGFGQYF. CDR3 nucleotide sequence: TGTGCCAGCAGTACGGGACTAGCGGGATTCGGGCAGTACTTC. This chain links TRBV25-1 with TRBJ2-7; 13 bases are a match to TRBD2. This CDR3 has 14 amino acids. Germline loops: CDR1 MGHDK, CDR2 SYGVNS. V was pared by 5 bases and J by 9 bases, with 7 bases of the junction left unmatched.

In its sample, this clonotype was seen a few times. The V and J genes are TRBV18 and TRBJ2-2, with TRBD2 matching 9 bases. Per the germline V gene, CDR1 is KGHSH and CDR2 is LQKENI. V shed 3 bases and J 2 bases; nucleotides not matched to a gene: 4. The CDR3 is 16 amino acids. This chain's CDR3 is CASSPLAGANTGELFF. CDR3 in DNA: TGTGCCAGCTCACCCTTAGCGGGAGCCAACACCGGGGAGCTGTTTTTT.

This clonotype turned up a few times. The J gene is TRBJ2-6, the V gene TRBV5-1; 8 nucleotides line up with TRBD1. CDR1 and CDR2 from the germline V gene are SGHRS and YFSETQ. V lost 4 bases, J lost 0 bases, and 12 bases stayed unmatched. This CDR3 contains 19 residues. The CDR3 here is CASSRGPGQAASGANVLTF. DNA of the CDR3: TGCGCCAGCAGCCGGGGGCCGGGACAGGCCGCCTCTGGGGCCAACGTCCTGACTTTC. Supplemented by reference TRBV5-1 and TRBJ2-6, the full variable domain reads KAGVTQTPRYLIKTRGQQVTLSCSPISGHRSVSWYQQTPGQGLQFLFEYFSETQRNKGNFPGRFSGRQFSNSRSEMNVSTLELGDSALYLCASSRGPGQAASGANVLTFGAGSRLTVL.

This clonotype was seen a few times. This chain joins TRBV12-3 or TRBV12-4 and TRBJ1-1; unclear D gene. The CDR3 loop spans 12 amino acids. V was trimmed by 6 bases and J by 5 bases, leaving 10 bases between them. CDR3 region: CASSRIGTEAFF. Written as DNA, the CDR3 is TGTGCCAGCAGCCGCATAGGGACTGAAGCTTTCTTT.

The V call is TRBV20-1, the J call TRBJ2-7; D might be TRBD2 (5 bases). V lost 2 bases to trimming and J lost 2 bases, with 10 bases between them. In germline, CDR1 is DFQATT, CDR2 SNEGSKA (reference sequence). The length of the CDR3 is 13 residues. CDR3 residues: CSARKRSTYEQYF. The CDR3 DNA reads as TGCAGTGCTAGAAAGCGGAGTACCTACGAGCAGTACTTC.

Written as DNA, the CDR3 is TGCGCCAGAATGCCAGGGTCTACTATTAGCAATCAGCCCCAGCATTTT. Protein product: CARMPGSTISNQPQHF. The chain carries TRBV5-1 and TRBJ1-5; TRBD1 is a possible D gene (5 bases). The V and J ends lost 8 bases and 0 bases respectively, with 18 bases between them. Per germline, CDR1 SGHRS and CDR2 YFSETQ. CDR3 length equals 16 residues.

This clonotype was seen at least ten times. The chain uses TRBV5-1 and TRBJ2-6, with TRBD2 as a possible D gene (6 bases). CDR1 and CDR2 from the germline V gene are SGHRS and YFSETQ. This CDR3 has 17 residues. V was clipped by 4 bases and J by 0 bases, with 14 bases between them. CDR3 DNA sequence: TGCGCCAGCAGCGTGGGACTCGGAATCTCTGGGGCCAACGTCCTGACTTTC. It yields the protein CASSVGLGISGANVLTF.

The rearrangement uses TRBV14 and TRBJ2-1; no clear D. The V end lost 0 bases, the J end lost 6 bases, and 12 bases lay between the germline ends. Germline V lookup: CDR1 SGHDN, CDR2 FVKESK. The CDR3 contains 15 residues. This CDR3 is CASSQERAFFNEQFF. CDR3 nucleotide sequence: TGTGCCAGCAGCCAAGAAAGAGCCTTTTTCAATGAGCAGTTCTTC. Drawing the rest from reference TRBV14 and TRBJ2-1, the complete variable domain is EAGVTQFPSHSVIEKGQTVTLRCDPISGHDNLYWYRRVMGKEIKFLLHFVKESKQDESGMPNNRFLAERTGGTYSTLKVQPAELEDSGVYFCASSQERAFFNEQFFGPGTRLTVL.

The rearrangement joins TRBV20-1 to TRBJ2-3; TRBD2 might be the D (6 bases). The CDR3 contains 13 residues. The germline V gene encodes CDR1 DFQATT and CDR2 SNEGSKA (reference sequence). V lost 3 bases and J lost 8, with 15 bases in between. This CDR3 reads CSARETSGGTQYF. CDR3 bases: TGCAGTGCTAGGGAGACTAGTGGTGGTACGCAGTATTTT.

The chain couples TRBV2 to TRBJ1-2, with 7 bases lining up with TRBD1. This CDR3 region has 16 residues. V was pared by 5 bases and J by 2 bases, with 11 bases of the junction left unmatched. The germline V gene encodes CDR1 SNHLY and CDR2 FYNNEI. CDR3 nucleotides: TGTGCCAGCAGTCTTGGGACAGCTCGCGGGAACTATGGCTACACCTTC. This gives the protein CASSLGTARGNYGYTF.

The sample holds a few counts of this clonotype. The V and J genes are TRBV29-1 and TRBJ2-3; TRBD1 is a possible D gene (7 bases). The ends were cut back, 2 bases at V and 2 bases at J, with 14 bases in the middle. This CDR3 is 15 amino acids long. Germline lookup yields CDR1 SQVTM and CDR2 ANQGSEA. The DNA of the CDR3 is TGCAGCGTTGAATTGACAGGGAGGTACACAGATACGCAGTATTTT. Amino acid sequence: CSVELTGRYTDTQYF.

On this clonotype itself: This may be a read error: a much more frequent sequence differs by one nucleotide. The rearrangement uses TRBV29-1 and TRBJ2-1; TRBD1 aligns across 10 bases. The CDR3 consists of 13 residues. The germline CDR1 and CDR2 sequences are SQVTM and ANQGSEA. V shed 7 bases and J 10 bases; nucleotides not matched to a gene: 10. This chain's CDR3 is CSGAPGQGVEQFF. CDR3 nucleotide sequence: TGCAGCGGTGCCCCCGGACAGGGGGTCGAGCAGTTCTTC.

The chain combines TRBV28 with TRBJ2-3, with TRBD2 matching over 12 bases. The V gene's germline CDR1 is MDHEN and CDR2 SYDVKM. With V trimmed by 3 bases and J by 7 bases, 5 bases remained unmatched. This CDR3 comprises 15 residues. The CDR3 nucleotides read TGTGCCAGCAGTTTCGCTAGCGGGGGGGGAAATACGCAGTATTTT. It is translated as CASSFASGGGNTQYF.

The chain carries TRBV5-4 and TRBJ2-7; TRBD2 is a possible D gene (6 bases). The tail of the sequence fits TRBJ2-5 better, so the J call may be wrong. CDR1 and CDR2 from the germline V gene are SGHNT and YYREEE (reference sequence). The CDR3 is 14 residues long. The CDR3 sequence is CASRLDRRGETQYF. CDR3 DNA sequence: TGTGCCAGCAGACTTGACCGGAGGGGAGAGACCCAGTACTTC.

This clonotype was seen many times. The V call is TRBV6-6, the J call TRBJ1-2, with 10 nucleotides matching TRBD1. The CDR3 has 13 residues. Losses at the gene ends were 6 bases for V and 8 bases for J; bases not matched to a gene: 6. The germline gives CDR1 MNHNY, CDR2 SVGAGI (reference sequence). CDR3 nucleotide sequence: TGTGCCAGCAGCCCTGACAGGGGGCAAGGCTACACCTTC. Translated: CASSPDRGQGYTF.

The chain employs TRBV20-1 and TRBJ2-7; TRBD1 might be the D (5 bases). The CDR3 sequence is 14 residues long. The V gene's germline CDR1 is DFQATT and CDR2 SNEGSKA (reference sequence). Trimming removed 3 bases at V and 2 bases at J, with 14 bases between. The CDR3 spells CSARTGRVTYEQYF. The DNA for the CDR3 is TGCAGTGCTAGGACTGGCAGGGTAACCTACGAGCAGTACTTC.